This T cell receptor beta chain was captured in a study of spatial heterogeneity in lung cancer. From germline, CDR1 is KGHSH and CDR2 LQKENI. There are 15 residues in the CDR3. Trimming at V came to 1 base and at J to 5 bases, leaving 7 bases not matched to a gene. This clonotype has ten or more counts. Specified time point: blood at routine non-recurrence follow-up after resection. The study sequenced unsorted whole RNA from tumor, nontumor lung or frozen PBMC. TCRdb independently ran MiXCR on the 5' RACE reads; one entry per CDR3 protein. The sample includes about 70,000 distinct CDR3 sequences, around 8.9% of them seen just once.

The source material was PBMCs, sampled at follow-up. This receptor was identified in a female donor with early-stage non-small cell lung cancer. V gene TRBV18 combines with J gene TRBJ2-5, with 7 bases lining up with TRBD2. Here the CDR3 reads CASSPLREFEETQYF. DNA of the CDR3: TGTGCCAGCTCACCACTGCGGGAGTTTGAGGAGACCCAGTACTTC.